The clone carrying this T cell receptor beta chain was counted between two and nine times. The antigen is undetermined. The CDR3 consists of 12 residues. The V gene's germline CDR1 is SQVTM and CDR2 ANQGSEA. Trimming pared 5 bases from V and 3 bases from J, leaving 8 bases between. TCRdb re-called the RT-PCR reads with MiXCR, one entry per CDR3 protein. The sample includes hundreds of thousands of distinct CDR3 sequences, 20% to 25% of them seen just once. This entry comes from a study of response to subunit inactivated influenza vaccine. Study-wide results and caveats: Each seasonal flu vaccination may recruit only limited new T cells, authors suggested.

The sample consisted of PBMCs from blood, taken about 19 months after vaccination. The chain is built from TRBV29-1 and TRBJ1-3, with a tentative D call TRBD1 (5 bases). The source is a man aged 50 to 69 who received an inactivated influenza vaccine. CDR3 nucleotide sequence: TGCAGCGTTCCCCAGGGTGGAAACACCATATATTTT. Protein product: CSVPQGGNTIYF.